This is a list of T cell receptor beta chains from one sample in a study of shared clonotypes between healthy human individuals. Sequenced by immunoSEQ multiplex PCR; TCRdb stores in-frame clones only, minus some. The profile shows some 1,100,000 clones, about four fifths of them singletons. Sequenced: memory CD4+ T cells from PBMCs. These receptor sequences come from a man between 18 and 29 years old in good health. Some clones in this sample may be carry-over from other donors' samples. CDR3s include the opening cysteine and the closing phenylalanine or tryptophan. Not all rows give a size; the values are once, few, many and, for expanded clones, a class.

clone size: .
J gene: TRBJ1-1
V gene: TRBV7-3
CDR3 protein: CASSQGGTEAFF

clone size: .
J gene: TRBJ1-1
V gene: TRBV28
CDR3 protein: CASSVLNTEAFF

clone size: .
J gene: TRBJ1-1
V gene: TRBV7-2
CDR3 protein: CASSSMVIENTEAFF

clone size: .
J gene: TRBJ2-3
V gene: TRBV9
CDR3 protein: CASSVGAGGTDTQYF

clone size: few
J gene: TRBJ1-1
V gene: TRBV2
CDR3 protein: CASSVNTEAFF

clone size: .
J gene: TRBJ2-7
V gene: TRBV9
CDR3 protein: CASSVEEGTYEQYF

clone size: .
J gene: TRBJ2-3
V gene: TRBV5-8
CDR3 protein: CASSGANFAVVTDTQYF

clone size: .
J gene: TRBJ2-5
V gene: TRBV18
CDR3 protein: CASSPTGGIETQYF

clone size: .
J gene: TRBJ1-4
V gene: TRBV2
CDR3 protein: CASRISRRQGSEKLFF

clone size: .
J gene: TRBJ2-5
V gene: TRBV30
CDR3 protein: CACGARGETQYF

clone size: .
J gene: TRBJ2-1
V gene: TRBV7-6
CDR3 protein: CASSLAIAGGYNEQFF

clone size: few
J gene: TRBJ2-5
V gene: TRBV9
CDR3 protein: CASSGGRAKETQYF

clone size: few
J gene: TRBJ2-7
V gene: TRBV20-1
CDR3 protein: CSAPGNEQYF

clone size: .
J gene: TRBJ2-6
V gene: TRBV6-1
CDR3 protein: CASRWGGSGANVLTF

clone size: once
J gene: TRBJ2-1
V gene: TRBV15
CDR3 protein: CATSRLTSGDSYNEQFF

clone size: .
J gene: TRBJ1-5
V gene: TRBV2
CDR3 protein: CASSGGRDQPQHF

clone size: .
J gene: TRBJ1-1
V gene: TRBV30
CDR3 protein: CACNRGTEAFF

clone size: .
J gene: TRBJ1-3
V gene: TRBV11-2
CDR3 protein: CASSLDRGRAGNTIYF

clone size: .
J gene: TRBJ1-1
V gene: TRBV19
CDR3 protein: CASSISSTEAFF

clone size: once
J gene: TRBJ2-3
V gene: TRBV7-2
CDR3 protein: CASSIRLAGDTQYF

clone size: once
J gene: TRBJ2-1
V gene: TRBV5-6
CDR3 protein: CASSQRTRDEQFF

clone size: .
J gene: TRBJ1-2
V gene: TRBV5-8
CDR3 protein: CASSFSSGVLNYGYTF

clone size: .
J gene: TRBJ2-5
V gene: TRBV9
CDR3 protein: CASSVNQGAEETQYF

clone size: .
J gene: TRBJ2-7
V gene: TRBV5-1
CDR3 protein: CASRAGTSGTYEQYF

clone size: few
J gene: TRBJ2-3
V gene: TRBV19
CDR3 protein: CASSILAGAKDTQYF

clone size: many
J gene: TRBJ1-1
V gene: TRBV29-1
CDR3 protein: CSVEDPGQENTEAFF

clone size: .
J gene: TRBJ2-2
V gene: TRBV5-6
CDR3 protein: CASSRGRAGELFF

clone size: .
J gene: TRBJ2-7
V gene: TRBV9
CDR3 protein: CASSTGQGAYEQYF

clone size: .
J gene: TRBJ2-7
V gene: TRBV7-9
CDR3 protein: CASSLAQGRTGTYEQYF

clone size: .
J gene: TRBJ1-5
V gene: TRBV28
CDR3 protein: CATDPLPPIRGPKGNQPQHF

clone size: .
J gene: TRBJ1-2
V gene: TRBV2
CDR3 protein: CASGGGDLGGYGYTF

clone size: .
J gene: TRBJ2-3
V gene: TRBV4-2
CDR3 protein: CASSQASGSTDTQYF

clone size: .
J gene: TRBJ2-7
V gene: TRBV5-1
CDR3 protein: CASSLREEQYF

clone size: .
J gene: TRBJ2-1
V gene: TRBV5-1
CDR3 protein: CASSLRPGQNEQFF

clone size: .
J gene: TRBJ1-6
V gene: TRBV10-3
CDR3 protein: CAISEVRSLNSPLHF

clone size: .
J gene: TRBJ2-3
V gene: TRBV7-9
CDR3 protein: CASSLGFGRSTDTQYF

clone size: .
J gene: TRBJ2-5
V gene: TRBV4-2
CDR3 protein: CASSQGQGGGQETQYF

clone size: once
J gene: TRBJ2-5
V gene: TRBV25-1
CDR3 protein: CASSDSARTQYF

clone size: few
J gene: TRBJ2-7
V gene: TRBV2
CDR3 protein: CASSDEWASGSYEQYF

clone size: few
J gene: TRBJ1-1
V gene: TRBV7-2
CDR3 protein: CASSPYGGQGGMNTEAFF

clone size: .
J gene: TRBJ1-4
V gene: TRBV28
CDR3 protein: CASRLQSEKLFF

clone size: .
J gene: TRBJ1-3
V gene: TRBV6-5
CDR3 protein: CASSPRGNTIYF

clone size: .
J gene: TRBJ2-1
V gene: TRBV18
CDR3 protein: CASSLAENEQFF

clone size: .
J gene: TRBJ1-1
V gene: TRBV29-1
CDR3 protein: CSVEGQYTEAFF

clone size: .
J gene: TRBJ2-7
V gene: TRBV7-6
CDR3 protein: CASSPGVGLASYEQYF

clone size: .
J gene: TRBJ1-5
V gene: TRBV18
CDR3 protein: CASSPVGRGGLHPPQHF

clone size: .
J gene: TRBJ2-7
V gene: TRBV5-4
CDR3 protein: CASSSYTSGRSYEQYF

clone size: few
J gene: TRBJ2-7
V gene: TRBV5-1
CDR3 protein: CASSSAQGGEQYF

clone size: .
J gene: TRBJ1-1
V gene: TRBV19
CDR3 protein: CASSIWDRGRDTEAFF

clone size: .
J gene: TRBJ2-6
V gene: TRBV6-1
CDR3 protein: CASSEKETGANVLTF

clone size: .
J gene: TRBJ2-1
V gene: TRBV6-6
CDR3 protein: CASSISGQGSGEQFF

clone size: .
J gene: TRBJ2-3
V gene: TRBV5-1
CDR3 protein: CASSLRGTDTQYF

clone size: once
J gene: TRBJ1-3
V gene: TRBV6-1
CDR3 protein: CASSENRESGNTIYF

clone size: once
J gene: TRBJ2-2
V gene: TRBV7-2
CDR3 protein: CASSLFGLISRGELFF